This T cell receptor beta chain was captured by sequencing in a study of shared clonotypes between healthy human individuals. The data were produced by immunoSEQ multiplex PCR, yet TCRdb's version contains in-frame clones alone and is incomplete. The sample carries about 590,000 clones, around 95% recorded once. The CDR3 runs 12 residues. V lost 4 bases and J 5 bases, leaving 5 bases between the germline ends. Germline CDR1 reads MGHDK; CDR2 reads SYGVNS. Cells designated naive CD8 were CD45RO-negative and were positively selected for CCR7, with terminally differentiated effector memory CD45RA+ cells excluded.

The sample taken for sequencing was naive CD8+ T cells sorted from blood. The receptor was derived from a woman in her thirties in good health. The rearrangement joins TRBV25-1 to TRBJ2-2, with D perhaps matching TRBD1 or TRBD2 (5 bases each). In DNA, the CDR3 is TGTGCCAGCAGTGGGGGGACCGGGGAGCTGTTTTTT. It codes for CASSGGTGELFF.